This entry lists 12 T cell receptor beta chains sequenced from one sample in a study of long-term antiretroviral therapy in people with HIV. At survey level, the immunoSEQ assay was run in its v3.0 version. TCRdb's table, derived via immunoSEQ multiplex PCR, lists solely in-frame clones and lacks some. Among under 45,000 clones, about 80% were seen once, and the ten largest hold less than 6%. This sample comprised unsorted PBMCs, obtained 3.4 years after starting antiretroviral therapy. The receptors were gathered from a man aged 30 to 45 with HIV.

This clone was recorded only once. The rearrangement uses TRBV6-5 and TRBJ2-7; perhaps D is TRBD1 or TRBD2 (5 bases each). Germline V gene sequence: CDR1 MNHEY, CDR2 SVGAGI. The V end lost 4 bases, the J end lost 4 bases, and 11 bases lay between the germline ends. The CDR3 has 13 amino acids. The CDR3 spells CASSLGDGYEQYF. The CDR3 DNA reads as TGTGCCAGCAGTTTGGGGGACGGTTACGAGCAGTACTTC.

The genes are TRBV6-5 and TRBJ2-1, with a weak D call TRBD2 (7 bases). The ends were cut back, 2 bases at V and 9 bases at J, with 20 bases in the middle. Germline CDR1 and CDR2: MNHEY and SVGAGI. The CDR3 is made up of 16 amino acids. The CDR3 protein is CASSYDGPRGQGEQFF. The CDR3 DNA sequence: TGTGCCAGCAGTTACGACGGCCCGCGGGGGCAGGGTGAGCAGTTCTTC.

The V and J genes are TRBV18 and TRBJ1-1; TRBD1 might be the D (5 bases). Germline values: CDR1 KGHSH, CDR2 LQKENI. V lost 6 bases and J lost 3, with 23 bases in between. This CDR3 comprises 17 residues. The CDR3 protein is CASSREAPGHRYTEAFF. Written as DNA, the CDR3 is TGTGCCAGCTCCCGCGAGGCCCCGGGGCACCGTTACACTGAAGCTTTCTTT.

The chain's CDR3 is CAISESGGGPEMNTEAFF. The DNA of the CDR3 is TGTGCCATCAGTGAGTCGGGCGGAGGCCCTGAGATGAACACTGAAGCTTTCTTT. The gene calls are TRBV10-3 and TRBJ1-1, with D uncertain. V lost 0 bases, J lost 0 bases, and 17 bases lay in between. This CDR3 spans 18 amino acids. Germline CDR1 is ENHRY and CDR2 is SYGVKD.

The chain joins TRBV7-9 to TRBJ2-7; 12 bases line up with TRBD1. The CDR3 extends over 16 amino acids. Trimming cost V 5 bases and J 2 bases; bases outside gene matches: 7. The germline V gene encodes CDR1 SEHNR and CDR2 FQNEAQ (reference sequence). CDR3 region: CASSSRDRGRTYEQYF. CDR3 sequence (DNA): TGTGCCAGCAGCAGCCGGGACAGGGGGCGGACCTACGAGCAGTACTTC.

The CDR3, as DNA: TGTGCCAGCAGCTTAGGGTTAGCGGGAGGCACGGACAATGAGCAGTTCTTC. This sequence encodes CASSLGLAGGTDNEQFF. This chain connects TRBV7-8 to TRBJ2-1, with 10 bases aligning to TRBD2. The CDR3 loop spans 17 amino acids. The trim removed 1 base at V and 5 bases at J, leaving 8 bases unmatched. Germline V gene lookup returns CDR1 SGHVS and CDR2 FQNEAQ.

Only a few counts were recorded for this clone. The chain joins TRBV21-1 to TRBJ1-4. TRBV21-1 corresponds to a pseudogene. CDR3 length: 13 residues. CDR3 sequence: CASRARDNEKLFF. The CDR3 nucleotides read TGTGCCAGCAGAGCTAGGGATAATGAAAAACTGTTTTTT.

This chain links TRBV7-9 with TRBJ1-1, with D perhaps TRBD1 (6 bases). The germline V gene encodes CDR1 SEHNR and CDR2 FQNEAQ (reference sequence). This CDR3 contains 17 residues. V was cut by 0 bases and J by 3 bases, with 17 bases left in between. CDR3 in DNA: TGTGCCAGCAGCTTAGCGAGGGGGGGGCGCCGGGACACTGAAGCTTTCTTT. This translates into CASSLARGGRRDTEAFF.

The chain carries TRBV5-6 and TRBJ2-3; TRBD1 matches 8 bases. The V gene end was trimmed by 1 base and the J gene end by 6 bases; junction bases not matched to a gene: 19. The V gene's germline CDR1 is SGHDT and CDR2 YYEEEE. The CDR3 is made up of 19 amino acids. The CDR3 DNA reads as TGTGCCAGCAGCTTGTTATGGGACAGGAGGTCGGCTGGAGCGGATACGCAGTATTTT. Encoded protein: CASSLLWDRRSAGADTQYF.

The gene calls are TRBV6-1 and TRBJ1-5; D may be TRBD1 (5 bases). V was trimmed by 4 bases and J by 1 base, leaving 11 bases between them. Germline CDR1 and CDR2: MNHNS and SASEGT. This CDR3 comprises 15 residues. CDR3 in DNA: TGTGCCAGCAGTGGGTGGGACGGCAGCAATCAGCCCCAGCATTTT. Protein sequence: CASSGWDGSNQPQHF.

This chain connects TRBV27 to TRBJ2-7, with 8 nucleotides matching TRBD1. CDR3 length equals 13 residues. Germline loops: CDR1 MNHEY, CDR2 SMNVEV (reference sequence). V gave up 5 bases and J gave up 5 bases; unmatched junction bases: 5. CDR3 loop: CASSLGQGHEQYF. The CDR3, as DNA: TGTGCCAGCAGTCTCGGACAGGGCCACGAGCAGTACTTC.

This clone appeared once. The V call is TRBV28, the J call TRBJ1-1, with 8 bases aligning to TRBD1. The length of the CDR3 is 13 residues. Losses at the gene ends were 5 bases for V and 5 bases for J; bases not matched to a gene: 4. Germline V lookup: CDR1 MDHEN, CDR2 SYDVKM. CDR3 DNA: TGTGCCAGCAGTGGACAGGGAAAAACTGAAGCTTTCTTT. Protein product: CASSGQGKTEAFF.